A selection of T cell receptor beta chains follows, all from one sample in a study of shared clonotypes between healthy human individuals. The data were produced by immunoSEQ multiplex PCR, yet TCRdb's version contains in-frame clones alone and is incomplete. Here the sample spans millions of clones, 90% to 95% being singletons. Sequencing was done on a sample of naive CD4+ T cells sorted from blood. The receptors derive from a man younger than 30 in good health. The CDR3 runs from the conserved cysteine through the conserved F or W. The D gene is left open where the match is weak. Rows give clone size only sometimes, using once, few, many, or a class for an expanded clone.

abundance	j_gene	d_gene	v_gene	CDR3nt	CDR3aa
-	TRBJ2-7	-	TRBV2	TGTGCCAGCGTTACAACACAGAGCTACGAGCAGTACTTC	CASVTTQSYEQYF
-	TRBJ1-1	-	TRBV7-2	TGTGCCAGCAGGGGTGGTACCGGGACCAAGAACACTGAAGCTTTCTTT	CASRGGTGTKNTEAFF
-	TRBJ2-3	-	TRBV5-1	TGCGCCAGCAGTGCCTTAACAGATACGCAGTATTTT	CASSALTDTQYF
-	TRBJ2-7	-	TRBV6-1	TGTGCCAGTTTGCAGGGACCGACATACTCCTACGAGCAGTACTTC	CASLQGPTYSYEQYF
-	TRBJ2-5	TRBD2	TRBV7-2	TGTGCCAGCAGGATTAGGACTAGCGGCCTAAACACTCAAGAGACCCAGTACTTC	CASRIRTSGLNTQETQYF
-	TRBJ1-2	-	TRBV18	TGTGCCAGCTCACCACCAGGGGTGCCTAACTATGGCTACACCTTC	CASSPPGVPNYGYTF
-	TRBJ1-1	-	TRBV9	TGTGCCAGCAGCGCACGACCGGGGAACACTGAAGCTTTCTTT	CASSARPGNTEAFF
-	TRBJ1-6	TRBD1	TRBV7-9	TGTGCCAGCAGCGAAGACAGGGGGCTTTCACCCCTCCACTTT	CASSEDRGLSPLHF
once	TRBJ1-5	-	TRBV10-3	TGTGCCATCAGTGAGTCAAGGGGAGATCAGCCCCAGCATTTT	CAISESRGDQPQHF
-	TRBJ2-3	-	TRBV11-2	TGTGCCAGCAGCTTGGGACCGGGGGCAGATACGCAGTATTTT	CASSLGPGADTQYF
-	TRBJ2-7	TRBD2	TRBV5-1	TGCGCCAGCAGCTTGGGTCGGGAGGGCCCTCACGAGCAGTACTTC	CASSLGREGPHEQYF
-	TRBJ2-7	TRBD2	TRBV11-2	TGTGCCAGCAGCTTCGGACTAGCGGGGGCCATCTACGAGCAGTACTTC	CASSFGLAGAIYEQYF
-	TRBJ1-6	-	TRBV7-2	TGTGCCAGCAGACACGTTGTGGGGGCGAGTTATTCACCCCTCCACTTT	CASRHVVGASYSPLHF
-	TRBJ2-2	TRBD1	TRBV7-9	TGTGCCAGCAGCCTACAGGGGGCGAACACCGGGGAGCTGTTTTTT	CASSLQGANTGELFF
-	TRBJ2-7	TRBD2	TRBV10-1	TGCGCCAGCAGTGTGAGACTAGCGGGAGTGGGCGAGCAGTACTTC	CASSVRLAGVGEQYF
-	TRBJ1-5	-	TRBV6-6	TGTGCCAGCAGCTCCTTTGGACAGTCCTCCAATCAGCCCCAGCATTTT	CASSSFGQSSNQPQHF
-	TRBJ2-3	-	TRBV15	TGTGCCACCAGCCTACTACGGGGCAGAAGCGCCACAGATACGCAGTATTTT	CATSLLRGRSATDTQYF